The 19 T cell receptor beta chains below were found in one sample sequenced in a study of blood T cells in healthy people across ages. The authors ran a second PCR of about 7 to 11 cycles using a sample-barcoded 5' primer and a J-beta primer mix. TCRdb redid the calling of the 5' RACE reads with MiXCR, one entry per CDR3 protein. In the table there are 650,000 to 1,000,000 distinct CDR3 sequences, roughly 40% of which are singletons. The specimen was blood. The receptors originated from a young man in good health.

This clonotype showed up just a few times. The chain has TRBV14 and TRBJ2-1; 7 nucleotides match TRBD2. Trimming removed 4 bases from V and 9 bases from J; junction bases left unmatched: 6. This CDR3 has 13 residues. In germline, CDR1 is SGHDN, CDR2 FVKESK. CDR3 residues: CASSLGLDGEQFF. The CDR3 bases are TGTGCCAGCAGCCTAGGACTAGATGGTGAGCAGTTCTTC.

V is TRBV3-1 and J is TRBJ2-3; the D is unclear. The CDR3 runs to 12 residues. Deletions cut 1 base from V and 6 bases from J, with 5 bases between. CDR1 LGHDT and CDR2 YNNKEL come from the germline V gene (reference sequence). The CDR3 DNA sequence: TGTGCCAGCAGCCAAGCACTCGATACGCAGTATTTT. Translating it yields CASSQALDTQYF.

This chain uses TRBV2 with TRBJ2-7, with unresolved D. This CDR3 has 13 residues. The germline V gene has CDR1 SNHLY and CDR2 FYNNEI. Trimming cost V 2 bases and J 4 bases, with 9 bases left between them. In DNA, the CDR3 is TGTGCCAGCAGTGAATGGTCCGGTTACGAGCAGTACTTC. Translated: CASSEWSGYEQYF.

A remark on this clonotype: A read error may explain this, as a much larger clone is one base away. The CDR3 DNA reads as TGCAGTACTAGAGATCGGAAGCAGCTAGAGACCCAGTACTTC. Its translation: CSTRDRKQLETQYF. The gene calls are TRBV20-1 and TRBJ2-5; possibly TRBD2 for D (5 bases). CDR1 and CDR2 from the germline V gene are DFQATT and SNEGSKA (reference sequence). CDR3 length equals 14 residues.

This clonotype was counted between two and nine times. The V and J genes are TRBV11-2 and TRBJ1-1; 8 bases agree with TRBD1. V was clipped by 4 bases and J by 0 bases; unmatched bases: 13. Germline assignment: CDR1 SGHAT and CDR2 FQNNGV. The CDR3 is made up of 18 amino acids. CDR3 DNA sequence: TGTGCCAGCAGCTATGGGACAGGATACACTAACTTGAACACTGAAGCTTTCTTT. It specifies CASSYGTGYTNLNTEAFF.

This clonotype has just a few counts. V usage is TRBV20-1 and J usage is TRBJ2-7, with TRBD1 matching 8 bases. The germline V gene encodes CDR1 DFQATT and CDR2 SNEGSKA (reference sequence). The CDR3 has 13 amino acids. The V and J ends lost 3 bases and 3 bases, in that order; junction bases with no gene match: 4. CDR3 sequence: CSARAGTGYEQYF. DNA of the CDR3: TGCAGTGCTAGGGCCGGGACAGGCTACGAGCAGTACTTC.

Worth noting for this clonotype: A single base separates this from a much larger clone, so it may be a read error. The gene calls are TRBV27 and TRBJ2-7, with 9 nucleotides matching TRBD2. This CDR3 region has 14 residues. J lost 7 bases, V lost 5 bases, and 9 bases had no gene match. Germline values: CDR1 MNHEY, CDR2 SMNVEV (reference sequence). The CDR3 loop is CASSASGVGDEQYF. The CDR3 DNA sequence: TGTGCCAGCAGTGCTAGCGGGGTCGGGGATGAGCAGTACTTC.

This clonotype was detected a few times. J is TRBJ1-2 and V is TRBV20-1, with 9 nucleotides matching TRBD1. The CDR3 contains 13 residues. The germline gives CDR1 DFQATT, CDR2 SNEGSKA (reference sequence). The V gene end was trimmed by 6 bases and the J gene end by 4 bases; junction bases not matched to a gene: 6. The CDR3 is CSAPLGQGYGYTF. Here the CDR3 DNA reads TGCAGTGCCCCTCTGGGACAGGGCTATGGCTACACCTTC.

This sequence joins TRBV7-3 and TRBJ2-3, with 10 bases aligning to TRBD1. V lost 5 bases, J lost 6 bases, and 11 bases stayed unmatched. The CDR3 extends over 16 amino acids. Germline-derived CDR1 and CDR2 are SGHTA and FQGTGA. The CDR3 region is CASSLMGTGVLDTQYF. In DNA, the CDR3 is TGTGCCAGCAGCCTGATGGGGACAGGGGTCTTGGATACGCAGTATTTT.

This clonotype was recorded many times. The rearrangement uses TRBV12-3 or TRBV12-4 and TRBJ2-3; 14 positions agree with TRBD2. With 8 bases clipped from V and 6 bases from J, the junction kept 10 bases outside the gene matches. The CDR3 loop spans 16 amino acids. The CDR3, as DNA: TGTGCCAGCTCCCCCGGACTAGCGGGGGGCGCTGATACGCAGTATTTT. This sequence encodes CASSPGLAGGADTQYF.

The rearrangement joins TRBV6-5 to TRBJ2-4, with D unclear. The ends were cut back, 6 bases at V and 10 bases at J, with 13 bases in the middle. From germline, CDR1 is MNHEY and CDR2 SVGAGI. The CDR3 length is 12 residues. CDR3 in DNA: TGTGCCAGCAGCTCCCGGGCCGGGATTCAGTACTTC. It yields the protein CASSSRAGIQYF.

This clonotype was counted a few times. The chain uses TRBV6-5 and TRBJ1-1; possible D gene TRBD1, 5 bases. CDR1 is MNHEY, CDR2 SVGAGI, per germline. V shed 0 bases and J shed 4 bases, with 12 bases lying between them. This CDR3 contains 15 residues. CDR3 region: CASSYSSGGGTEAFF. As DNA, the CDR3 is TGTGCCAGCAGTTACTCCTCGGGCGGGGGCACTGAAGCTTTCTTT.

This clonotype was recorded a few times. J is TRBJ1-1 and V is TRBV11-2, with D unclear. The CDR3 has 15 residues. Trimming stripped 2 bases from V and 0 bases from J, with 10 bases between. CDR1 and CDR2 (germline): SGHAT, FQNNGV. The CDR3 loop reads CASSLKAVMNTEAFF. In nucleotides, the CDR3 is TGTGCCAGCAGCTTAAAAGCAGTCATGAACACTGAAGCTTTCTTT.

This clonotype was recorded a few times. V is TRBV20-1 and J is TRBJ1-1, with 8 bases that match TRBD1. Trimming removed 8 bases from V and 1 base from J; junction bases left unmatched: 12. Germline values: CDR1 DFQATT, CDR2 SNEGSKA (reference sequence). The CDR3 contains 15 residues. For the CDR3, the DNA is TGCAGTCCAATCTCAAGGACAGGGAGGAACACTGAAGCTTTCTTT. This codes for CSPISRTGRNTEAFF.

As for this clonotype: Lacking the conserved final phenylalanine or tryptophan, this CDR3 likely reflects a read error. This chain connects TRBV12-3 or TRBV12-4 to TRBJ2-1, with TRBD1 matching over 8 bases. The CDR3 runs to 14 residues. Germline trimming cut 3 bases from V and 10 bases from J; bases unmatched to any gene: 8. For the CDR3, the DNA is TGTGCCAGCAGTTTGATGGGGACAGGCCAGGAGCAGTTCTTA. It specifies CASSLMGTGQEQFL.

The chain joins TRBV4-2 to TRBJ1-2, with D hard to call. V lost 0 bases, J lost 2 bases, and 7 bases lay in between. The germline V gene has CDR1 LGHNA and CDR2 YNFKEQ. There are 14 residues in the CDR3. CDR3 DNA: TGTGCCAGCAGCCAAGAGTACAGAAACTATGGCTACACCTTC. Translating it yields CASSQEYRNYGYTF.

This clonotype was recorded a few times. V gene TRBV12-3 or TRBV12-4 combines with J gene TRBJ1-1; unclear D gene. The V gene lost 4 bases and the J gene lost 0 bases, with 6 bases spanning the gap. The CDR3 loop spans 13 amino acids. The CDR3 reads CASSWSVNTEAFF. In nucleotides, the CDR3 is TGTGCCAGCAGTTGGTCGGTGAACACTGAAGCTTTCTTT.

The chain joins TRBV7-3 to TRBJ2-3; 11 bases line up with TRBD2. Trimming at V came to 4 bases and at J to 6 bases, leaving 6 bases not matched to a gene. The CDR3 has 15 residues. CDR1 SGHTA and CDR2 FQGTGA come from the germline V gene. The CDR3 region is CASSSLAGGVDTQYF. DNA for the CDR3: TGTGCCAGCAGCTCCCTAGCGGGAGGAGTGGATACGCAGTATTTT.

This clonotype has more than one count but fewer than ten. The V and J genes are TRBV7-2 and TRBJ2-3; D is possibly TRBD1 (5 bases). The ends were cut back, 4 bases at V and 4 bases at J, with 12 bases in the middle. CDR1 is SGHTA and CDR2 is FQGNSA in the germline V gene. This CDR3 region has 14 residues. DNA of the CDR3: TGTGCCAGCAGCTCTACTCAGGGCCCAGATACGCAGTATTTT. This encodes CASSSTQGPDTQYF.